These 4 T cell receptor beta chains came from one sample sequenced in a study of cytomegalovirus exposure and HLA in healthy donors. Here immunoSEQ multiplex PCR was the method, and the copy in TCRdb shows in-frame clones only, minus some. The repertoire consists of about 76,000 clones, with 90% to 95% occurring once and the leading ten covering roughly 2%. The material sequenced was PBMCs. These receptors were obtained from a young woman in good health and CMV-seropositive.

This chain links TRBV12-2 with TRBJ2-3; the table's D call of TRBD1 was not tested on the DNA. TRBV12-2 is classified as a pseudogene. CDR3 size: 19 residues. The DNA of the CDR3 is TGTGCAAGTCGCGCCGGACAGGGAACGGACTACAAGCCGGGAGATACGCAGTATTTT. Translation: CASRAGQGTDYKPGDTQYF.

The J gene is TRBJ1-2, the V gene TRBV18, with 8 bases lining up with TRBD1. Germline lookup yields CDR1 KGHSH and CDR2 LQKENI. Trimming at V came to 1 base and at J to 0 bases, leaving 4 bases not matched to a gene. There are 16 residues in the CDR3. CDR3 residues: CASSPLDRGSNYGYTF. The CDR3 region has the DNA TGTGCCAGCTCACCACTTGACAGGGGATCTAACTATGGCTACACCTTC.

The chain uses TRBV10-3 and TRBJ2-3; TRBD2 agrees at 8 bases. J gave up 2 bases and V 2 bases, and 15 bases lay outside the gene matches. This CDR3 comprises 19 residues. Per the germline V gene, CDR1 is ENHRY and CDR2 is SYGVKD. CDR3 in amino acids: CAISETTLAGTRDTDTQYF. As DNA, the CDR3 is TGTGCCATCAGTGAGACCACTTTAGCGGGAACCCGTGACACAGATACGCAGTATTTT.

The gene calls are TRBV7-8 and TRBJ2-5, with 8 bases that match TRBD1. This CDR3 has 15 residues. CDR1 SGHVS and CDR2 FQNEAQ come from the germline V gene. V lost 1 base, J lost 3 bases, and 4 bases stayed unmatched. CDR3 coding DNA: TGTGCCAGCAGCTTAGAGGCGGACAGGGAAGAGACCCAGTACTTC. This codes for CASSLEADREETQYF.